This T cell receptor beta chain originates from a study of T cell repertoires in cytomegalovirus infection. Study details: An indication of both CMV infection and matching HLA type came from public TCR beta signatures.

Study outcomes and limitations: People with CMV and the relevant HLA were identified by cumulative public TCR beta family frequency.

This clonotype was recorded at least ten times. Its antigen is as yet unknown. Each CDR3 protein gets one entry after TCRdb re-called the reads with MiXCR. Here the sample spans some 200,000 distinct CDR3 sequences, about 20% being singletons. CDR3 length equals 15 residues. Germline V lookup: CDR1 SGHVS, CDR2 FQNEAQ. The V end lost 6 bases, the J end lost 2 bases, and 16 bases lay between the germline ends. The receptor comes from a human donor in good health (CMV status not recorded). Some clones in this sample may be carry-over from other donors' samples. The chain links TRBV7-8 to TRBJ2-5; D is possibly TRBD2 (5 bases). The sample taken for sequencing was PBMCs. CDR3 bases: TGTGCCAGCAGACAAGCGGACCGGAGGCAAGAGACCCAGTACTTC. The encoded protein is CASRQADRRQETQYF.